This T cell receptor beta chain was recorded in a study of PD-1 blockade in classical Hodgkin lymphoma. Germline CDR1 and CDR2: MDHEN and SYDVKM. This CDR3 has 15 residues. Trimming shortened V by 6 bases and J by 6 bases, and 18 bases separated the two germline ends. The method was immunoSEQ multiplex PCR; TCRdb's version includes in-frame clones alone and lacks a portion of them. The table shows 80,000 to 100,000 clones, with roughly 91% occurring only once. The time point is: cycle 4 day 1 (C4D1), after more than five weeks of nivolumab. All the patients suffered relapse after autologous stem cell transplantation, and brentuximab vedotin exposure differed.

The TCR originated in a human donor with classical Hodgkin lymphoma. V and J are TRBV28 and TRBJ1-5; unclear D gene. The specimen was peripheral blood mononuclear cells (PBMCs), collected before the fourth cycle of nivolumab. DNA of the CDR3: TGTGCCAGCAGCCTGTCCGGTGGAAGAGGTCAGCCCCAGCATTTT. Translation gives CASSLSGGRGQPQHF. Drawing the rest from reference TRBV28 and TRBJ1-5, the complete variable domain is DVKVTQSSRYLVKRTGEKVFLECVQDMDHENMFWYRQDPGLGLRLIYFSYDVKMKEKGDIPEGYSVSREKKERFSLILESASTNQTSMYLCASSLSGGRGQPQHFGDGTRLSIL.